This TCR beta chain was sequenced in a study of a mutant IDH1 vaccine in newly diagnosed glioma. Generated by immunoSEQ multiplex PCR, the TCRdb table keeps only in-frame clones and is missing some. The table lists 65,000 to 85,000 clones, approximately 86% of them singletons. Remarks on this clone: Its antigen remains unknown.

The time point: week 35, safety follow-up. Topical imiquimod was applied with each vaccine dose, which held 300 ug of mutant IDH1 20-mer peptide. Vaccinations, eight in total, occurred in weeks 1, 3, 5, 7, 11, 15, 19, 23. The length of the CDR3 is 13 residues. J gave up 8 bases and V 4 bases, and 8 bases lay outside the gene matches. The germline V gene has CDR1 SGHRS and CDR2 YFSETQ. Study-level findings and limits: Pseudoprogression seemed unlinked to shifts in top peripheral T cell clonotypes.

The input for sequencing was PBMCs, taken from a glioma patient whose treatment included an IDH1 peptide vaccine. The receptor was isolated from a man aged 25-40 years with glioma. J is TRBJ1-2 and V is TRBV5-1; TRBD1 matches at 7 bases. CDR3 protein: CASSEDRVQGYTF. As DNA, the CDR3 is TGCGCCAGCAGCGAAGACAGGGTGCAGGGCTACACCTTC.